This entry features one T cell receptor beta chain sequence. V lost 8 bases to trimming and J lost 8 bases; unmatched junction nucleotides: 7. The CDR3 runs to 12 residues. Germline V lookup: CDR1 MNHNY, CDR2 SVGAGI (reference sequence). This specimen comes from a study of OX40 agonist ivuxolimab in advanced cancers. The wider study: Having had anti-PD-1, anti-PD-L1 or anti-CTLA-4 therapy before was allowed, and roughly 39% had some. Three patients, one with hepatocellular carcinoma and two with cutaneous melanoma, achieved partial responses.

Clones were read by immunoSEQ multiplex PCR, and TCRdb kept only the in-frame ones, dropping some. The sample has roughly 33,000 clones, roughly 84% seen once. Prior autoimmune disease or systemic immunosuppression barred patients. The sequenced sample was CD4+ or CD8+ T cells sorted from blood, obtained in a trial of the OX40 agonist ivuxolimab. The chain employs TRBV6-6 and TRBJ1-2; 8 bases line up with TRBD1. The clonotype comes from an adult with an advanced solid tumor such as melanoma, head and neck, liver or kidney cancer. The CDR3 DNA reads TGTGCCAGCGGACAGGGAGCGGGAGGCTACACCTTC. Translated, it gives CASGQGAGGYTF.